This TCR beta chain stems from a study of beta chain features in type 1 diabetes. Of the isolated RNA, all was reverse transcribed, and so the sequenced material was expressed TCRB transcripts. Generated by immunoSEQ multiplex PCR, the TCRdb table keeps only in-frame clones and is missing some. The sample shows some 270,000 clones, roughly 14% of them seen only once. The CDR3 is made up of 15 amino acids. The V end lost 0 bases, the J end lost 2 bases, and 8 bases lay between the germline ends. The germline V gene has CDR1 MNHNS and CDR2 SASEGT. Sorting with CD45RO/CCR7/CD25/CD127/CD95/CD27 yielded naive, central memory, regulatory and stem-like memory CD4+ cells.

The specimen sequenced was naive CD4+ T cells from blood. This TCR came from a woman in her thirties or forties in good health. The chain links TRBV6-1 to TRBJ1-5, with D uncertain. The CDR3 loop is CASSEARVGNQPQHF. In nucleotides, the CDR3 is TGTGCCAGCAGTGAAGCGAGGGTGGGCAATCAGCCCCAGCATTTT.